This TCR beta chain appears in the sequencing data of a study of blood T cell repertoires in COVID-19. Study as a whole: Acute-phase and convalescent COVID-19 samples originated in the United States, Italy and Spain.

The V end lost 0 bases, the J end lost 3 bases, and 7 bases lay between the germline ends. This CDR3 has 14 amino acids. In germline, CDR1 is SGHRS, CDR2 YFSETQ. Repertoires were generated with immunoSEQ multiplex PCR, while TCRdb's copy carries only in-frame clones and drops some. The table lists roughly 700,000 clones, around 90% of them singletons, with over 0.2% in the top ten. The sample was peripheral blood. The chain links TRBV5-1 to TRBJ1-3; D is undetermined. This TCR was sampled from a woman under 30 with acute or convalescent COVID-19. CDR3 nucleotides: TGCGCCAGCAGCTTGGTGGGAGATGGAAACACCATATATTTT. Amino acid sequence: CASSLVGDGNTIYF.